Presented here are 8 T cell receptor beta chains from one specimen sequenced in a study of cytomegalovirus exposure and HLA in healthy donors. A multiplex PCR was run with 60 Vbeta primers and 13 Jbeta primers. The table came from immunoSEQ multiplex PCR; TCRdb's copy has only in-frame clones and leaves some out. The sample consists of 150,000 to 200,000 clones, roughly 74% of them appearing once. The sequenced sample consisted of PBMCs. The origin of the receptors is a woman aged 25 to 39 in good health and CMV-seropositive.

Details on this clone: Other DNA sequences in this specimen translate into the identical CDR3. The chain couples TRBV7-2 to TRBJ2-7; D ambiguous. This CDR3 is built from 12 residues. CDR1 and CDR2 from the germline V gene are SGHTA and FQGNSA. V was clipped by 5 bases and J by 0 bases, with 5 bases between them. CDR3 nucleotide sequence: TGTGCCAGCAGCCTCAGCTCCTACGAGCAGTACTTC. Translating it yields CASSLSSYEQYF.

For the CDR3, the DNA is TGTGCCACCAGGGGTGGTTTAAGCGATGAGCAGTTCTTC. This sequence encodes CATRGGLSDEQFF. The J gene is TRBJ2-1, the V gene TRBV10-3, with TRBD1 as a possible D gene (6 bases). CDR1 and CDR2 (germline): ENHRY, SYGVKD. This CDR3 is 13 amino acids long. V was cut by 10 bases and J by 8 bases, with 18 bases left in between.

In this sample, this clone turned up a few times. This sequence joins TRBV7-9 and TRBJ2-7, with D unresolved. Germline CDR1 is SEHNR and CDR2 is FQNEAQ (reference sequence). Trimming left V 5 bases short and J 2 bases short, with 7 bases between. This CDR3 is built from 12 residues. CDR3 residues: CASSQSTYEQYF. The CDR3 bases are TGTGCCAGCAGCCAATCTACCTACGAGCAGTACTTC. Based on the CDR3 plus reference TRBV7-9 and TRBJ2-7, the full variable domain is DTGVSQNPRHKITKRGQNVTFRCDPISEHNRLYWYRQTLGQGPEFLTYFQNEAQLEKSRLLSDRFSAERPKGSFSTLEIQRTEQGDSAMYLCASSQSTYEQYFGPGTRLTVT.

The chain combines TRBV7-3 with TRBJ1-1; possible D gene TRBD1, 5 bases. Germline assignment: CDR1 SGHTA and CDR2 FQGTGA. CDR3 length equals 14 residues. V lost 5 bases and J lost 5, with 15 bases in between. CDR3: CASSAEGRGTEAFF. CDR3 in DNA: TGTGCCAGCAGCGCGGAGGGTAGGGGTACTGAAGCTTTCTTT.

J is TRBJ2-7 and V is TRBV5-6; 7 nucleotides line up with TRBD2. CDR1 and CDR2 (germline): SGHDT, YYEEEE. CDR3 length equals 13 residues. Unmatched junction bases numbered 2, after V lost 1 base and J lost 4 bases. This CDR3 is CASSLSGRYEQYF. The DNA of the CDR3 is TGTGCCAGCAGCTTGTCCGGGAGGTACGAGCAGTACTTC.

The chain combines TRBV7-9 with TRBJ1-3; possible D gene TRBD1, 6 bases. This CDR3 region has 17 residues. The V end lost 5 bases, the J end lost 0 bases, and 17 bases lay between the germline ends. CDR1 is SEHNR, CDR2 FQNEAQ, per germline (reference sequence). CDR3 protein: CASSPKTGAISGNTIYF. DNA for the CDR3: TGTGCCAGCAGCCCTAAGACAGGTGCCATCTCTGGAAACACCATATATTTT.

This clone was detected a few times. V and J are TRBV28 and TRBJ1-2; D perhaps matches TRBD1 (5 bases). Germline V gene data show CDR1 as MDHEN and CDR2 as SYDVKM. This CDR3 has 14 residues. V shed 2 bases and J shed 4 bases, with 11 bases lying between them. The CDR3 sequence is CASSLPRGTYGYTF. DNA of the CDR3: TGTGCCAGCAGTTTACCTCGGGGGACCTATGGCTACACCTTC.

The CDR3 here is CASSSGTGREAFF. For the CDR3, the DNA is TGTGCCAGCAGCTCTGGCACAGGCCGCGAAGCTTTCTTT. V gene TRBV5-4 combines with J gene TRBJ1-1; TRBD1 might be the D (5 bases). The CDR3 runs 13 residues. Germline V CDR1 and CDR2: SGHNT, YYREEE (reference sequence). The V and J ends lost 3 bases and 8 bases respectively, with 14 bases between them.